A selection of T cell receptor beta chains follows, all from one sample in a study of CD8 T cells in Susac syndrome. Each CDR3 protein is one row after TCRdb ran MiXCR on the immunoSEQ multiplex PCR reads. In the table there are some 150,000 distinct CDR3 sequences, about 93% of which are singletons. Sequenced material: CD8+ T cells from PBMCs. All receptors come from a human donor in good health. CDR3s include the opening cysteine and the closing phenylalanine or tryptophan. The order of the fields is V gene, J gene, D gene, clone size, CDR3 protein, CDR3 DNA. D genes are given only for firm matches. The listing skips clone size in some rows; elsewhere it reads once, few, many or a size class.

TRBV29-1	TRBJ1-2	NA	NA	CSVEEGAPAGYTF	TGCAGCGTTGAAGAGGGGGCCCCGGCTGGCTACACCTTC
TRBV5-1	TRBJ1-1	NA	NA	CASSFNPEYTEAFF	TGCGCCAGCAGCTTTAACCCGGAATACACTGAAGCTTTCTTT
TRBV5-6	TRBJ2-3	NA	NA	CASRRRGEDTQYF	TGTGCCAGCAGAAGGCGGGGTGAGGATACGCAGTATTTT
TRBV11-2	TRBJ2-5	NA	once	CASSSFSFQETQYF	TGTGCCAGCAGCTCCTTTAGTTTCCAAGAGACCCAGTACTTC
TRBV7-2	TRBJ2-3	NA	NA	CASSPPLTDTQYF	TGTGCCAGCAGCCCTCCTCTCACAGATACGCAGTATTTT
TRBV9	TRBJ1-3	NA	NA	CASSGSGNTIYF	TGTGCCAGCAGCGGTTCTGGAAACACCATATATTTT
TRBV3-1	TRBJ2-5	TRBD2	NA	CASSLLPLLAGGLETQYF	TGTGCCAGCAGCCTCTTACCCCTACTAGCGGGAGGGCTTGAGACCCAGTACTTC
TRBV19	TRBJ1-1	NA	NA	CASSIDRRNTEAFF	TGTGCCAGTAGTATAGACAGGAGGAACACTGAAGCTTTCTTT
TRBV4-3	TRBJ2-2	TRBD2	NA	CASSRAQVAGGPTPGELFF	TGCGCCAGCAGCCGGGCCCAGGTAGCGGGAGGCCCTACTCCCGGGGAGCTGTTTTTT
TRBV9	TRBJ1-1	NA	NA	CASSVGRLGDVNTEAFF	TGTGCCAGCAGCGTAGGACGGCTCGGCGATGTGAACACTGAAGCTTTCTTT
TRBV29-1	TRBJ1-2	TRBD1	NA	CSVDPGTGGSGYTF	TGCAGCGTGGACCCTGGGACAGGGGGTTCTGGCTACACCTTC
TRBV19	TRBJ2-1	NA	NA	CASRTGYNEQFF	TGTGCCAGTAGAACAGGCTACAATGAGCAGTTCTTC
TRBV7-9	TRBJ2-7	TRBD2	NA	CASSPRLAGGEEQYF	TGTGCCAGCAGCCCTCGACTAGCGGGAGGGGAGGAGCAGTACTTC
TRBV29-1	TRBJ2-2	TRBD2	NA	CSVEDGRAAGELFF	TGCAGCGTTGAAGACGGGAGGGCCGCGGGGGAGCTGTTTTTT
TRBV6-2/TRBV6-3	TRBJ2-7	NA	NA	CASSLPGFYEQYF	TGTGCCAGCAGTTTACCGGGCTTCTACGAGCAGTACTTC
TRBV13	TRBJ2-1	TRBD2	NA	CASSLGERGEQFF	TGTGCCAGCAGCTTAGGGGAGCGGGGTGAGCAGTTCTTC
TRBV5-6	TRBJ2-1	NA	NA	CASSLAGPEQFF	TGTGCCAGCAGCCTCGCAGGGCCTGAGCAGTTCTTC
TRBV30	TRBJ2-1	TRBD2	NA	CAWSVRLAGGLTEQFF	TGTGCCTGGAGTGTACGACTAGCGGGAGGTTTAACTGAGCAGTTCTTC
TRBV20-1	TRBJ2-1	TRBD2	NA	CSAPGLAGAFYNEQFF	TGCAGTGCCCCGGGACTAGCGGGAGCTTTCTACAATGAGCAGTTCTTC
TRBV27	TRBJ2-3	NA	NA	CASSLLRAQTDTQYF	TGTGCCAGCAGTTTATTACGAGCGCAAACAGATACGCAGTATTTT
TRBV20-1	TRBJ2-7	NA	NA	CSARDSQGGNYEQYF	TGCAGTGCTAGAGATTCCCAGGGCGGGAACTACGAGCAGTACTTC
TRBV20-1	TRBJ2-1	TRBD2	NA	CSATSTLAAFNEQFF	TGCAGTGCTACCTCGACGCTAGCGGCATTCAATGAGCAGTTCTTC
TRBV4-1	TRBJ2-3	TRBD2	NA	CASSQMGGLAGGDTQYF	TGCGCCAGCAGCCAAATGGGGGGGCTAGCGGGAGGAGATACGCAGTATTTT
TRBV30	TRBJ2-7	NA	NA	CAWSSTLRRYEQYF	TGTGCCTGGAGTTCCACTCTGAGGCGCTACGAGCAGTACTTC
TRBV6-6	TRBJ2-7	TRBD2	NA	CASSTSGNTYEQYF	TGTGCCAGCAGTACTAGCGGGAACACCTACGAGCAGTACTTC
TRBV30	TRBJ2-3	TRBD2	NA	CAWIAGGADTQYF	TGTGCCTGGATAGCGGGAGGGGCAGATACGCAGTATTTT
TRBV27	TRBJ2-3	TRBD2	NA	CASSFLAGGPLGTDTQYF	TGTGCCAGCAGTTTCCTAGCGGGAGGGCCGCTGGGCACAGATACGCAGTATTTT
TRBV7-6	TRBJ2-1	NA	NA	CASSTSTRAYFNEQFF	TGTGCCAGCAGCACCTCGACACGAGCGTACTTCAATGAGCAGTTCTTC
TRBV6-6	TRBJ2-7	NA	NA	CASSYLAVPYEQYF	TGTGCCAGCAGTTATCTGGCGGTTCCCTACGAGCAGTACTTC
TRBV20-1	TRBJ1-2	NA	NA	CSARILEWSYTF	TGCAGTGCTAGAATCCTGGAATGGAGCTACACCTTC